The present entry profiles one T cell receptor (beta chain) with its context. The antigen it binds to is not known. Within one base of it there is no much larger clone, and no base qualities were kept. The source of the sample is a study of Ad26.COV2.S vaccination and SARS-CoV-2 variants (dated by TCRdb to the early 2020s). About the full investigation: Donors in the vaccine arm were drawn from COV1001, a multicentre, randomized, double-blind, placebo-controlled phase I-IIa trial testing Ad26.COV2.S in healthy adults. Dosing of Ad26.COV2.S was intramuscular, at either 5x10^10 or 1x10^11 viral particles, delivered as one shot or as two shots spaced 56 days apart. A total of around 32 samples were included in the TCR-sequenced set, comprising approximately 20 Ad26.COV2.S vaccine recipients, 5 placebo recipients and 8 SARS-CoV-2 convalescent individuals. Trial participants were randomized into five groups of five: low-dose or high-dose Ad26.COV2.S given once or twice, or placebo on both occasions. TCRbeta repertoire sequencing served as the tool for gauging how specific and how broad the SARS-CoV-2-reactive T cell receptors were following Ad26.COV2.S vaccination. Investigators did not know the trial group allocation while performing experiments and assessing outcomes. The paper's findings and limits, for the study overall: Comparable non-spike TCR breadth was observed between vaccine and placebo recipients, consistent with only spike being contained in the vaccine. Compared with placebo recipients, Ad26.COV2.S recipients showed higher spike-specific TCR breadth (P = 0.0014). It was noted by the authors that total T cell responses may have been underestimated by the TCR breadth and depth analyses. Substantial breadth of spike-specific CD8+ and CD4+ T cell responses was reported after vaccination. The study was not powered to compare responses between vaccine doses or regimens.

The immunoSEQ Assay was used to sequence TCRbeta CDR3 regions. After extraction, genomic DNA underwent amplification by bias-controlled multiplex PCR, followed by high-throughput sequencing. For the original study's pipeline: Collapsing and filtering of sequences were performed to quantify the absolute abundance of each unique TCRbeta CDR3 region. Usable DNA was measured by amplifying reference genes present in all nucleated cells, and TCRbeta template counts were normalized to that usable DNA to estimate T cell fraction. Repertoire TCRs were annotated as SARS-CoV-2-specific by exact matching of V gene, CDR3 amino acid sequence and J gene to a known reactive TCR set. MIRA supplied the reference SARS-CoV-2 TCR set, which was filtered for enrichment in COVID-19-positive ImmuneCODE repertoires so that public or cross-reactive TCRs were removed. Using the MIRA antigens, annotated TCRs were further analysed by specific ORF or by position within an ORF. Breadth was defined as the number of annotated unique rearrangements divided by the total number of unique productive rearrangements, and depth was defined as the summed frequency of the annotated unique rearrangements. Group comparisons of TCR breadth used two-sided Wilcoxon rank-sum tests. Held by TCRdb, this immuneACCESS table contains in-frame sequences only and omits some clones. Under half of the omission traces to an unresolved V gene where checked; the cause of the rest is unknown. V and J calls and clone size are copied from that table; D and trimming were computed from the DNA. Across this sample there are about 350,000 clones, with 70% to 90% seen only once. The top ten clonotypes cover around 3% of the sample.

The treatment or condition label, read with the paper, signifies: some 19 received Ad26.COV2.S at low or high dose, single or two shots; several received placebo; per-sample allocation not given. Repertoires of vaccine and placebo recipients were sequenced from samples taken on day 63 after the first injection. Cohort 1b enrolled some 25 adults aged 18-55 years at a single site in Boston, USA, between 29 July and 7 August 2020. Ad26.COV2.S was a replication-incompetent adenovirus type 26 vector expressing a prefusion-stabilized SARS-CoV-2 spike protein from the original Wuhan strain. CDR1 MGHRA and CDR2 YSYEKL were looked up in the germline V gene. Germline trimming amounts to 1 base on V and 8 bases on J, with 5 as the count of junction bases outside the gene matches. The CDR3 starts with the cysteine, ends with the phenylalanine, and has 15 residues. Only CDR3 DNA is held: 45 bases, read in frame from base 1.

Rearrangement joined TRBV4-1 to TRBJ1-6, and TRBD1 aligns with 7 junction nucleotides. The sample in question was peripheral blood, obtained in a trial of Ad26.COV2.S vaccine versus placebo. This receptor was taken from a person aged 18-60 years who received the Ad26.COV2.S COVID-19 vaccine or a placebo. The CDR3 protein sequence reads: CASSQGPQGYSPLHF. The DNA sequence is given as TGCGCCAGCAGCCAAGGCCCACAGGGGTATTCACCCCTCCACTTT.